One T cell receptor beta chain is described in this entry. Germline trimming cut 3 bases from V and 8 bases from J; bases unmatched to any gene: 8. This CDR3 spans 14 amino acids. Germline CDR1 MGHDK, CDR2 SYGVNS. TCRdb re-called the RT-PCR reads with MiXCR, one entry per CDR3 protein. Here the sample spans about 700,000 distinct CDR3 sequences, around 14% being singletons. The sequence derives from a female donor in good health, serving as a healthy control. The V gene is TRBV25-1, the J gene TRBJ1-2; TRBD1 agrees at 8 bases. Sequenced material: memory CD4+ T cells from blood. CDR3 sequence reads: CASSDDRGAEGYTF. CDR3 coding DNA: TGTGCCAGCAGTGACGACAGGGGTGCTGAGGGCTACACCTTC.